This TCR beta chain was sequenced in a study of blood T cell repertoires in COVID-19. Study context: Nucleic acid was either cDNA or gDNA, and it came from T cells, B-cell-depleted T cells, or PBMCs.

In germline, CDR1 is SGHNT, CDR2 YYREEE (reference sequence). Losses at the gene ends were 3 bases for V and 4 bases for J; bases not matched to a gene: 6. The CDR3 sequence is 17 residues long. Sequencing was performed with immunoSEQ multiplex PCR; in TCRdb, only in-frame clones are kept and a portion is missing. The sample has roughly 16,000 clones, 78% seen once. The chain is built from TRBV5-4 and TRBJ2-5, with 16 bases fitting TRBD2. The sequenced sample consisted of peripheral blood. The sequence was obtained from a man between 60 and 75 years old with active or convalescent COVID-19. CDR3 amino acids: CASSYGTSGGAGETQYF. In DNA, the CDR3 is TGTGCCAGCAGCTACGGGACTAGCGGGGGGGCCGGAGAGACCCAGTACTTC.